A selection of T cell receptor beta chains follows, all from one sample in a study of blood T cell repertoires in COVID-19. Repertoires were generated with immunoSEQ multiplex PCR, while TCRdb's copy carries only in-frame clones and drops some. Of about 360,000 clones detected, 65% to 90% appear once; the ten largest clones hold about 7.6%. The sample was peripheral blood. Receptor source: a woman aged 55-69 years with COVID-19, enrolled during active disease. Each CDR3 is given with its conserved first and last residue. Each record gives: clone size, J gene, D gene, V gene, CDR3 protein, CDR3 DNA. A D gene is named only where the DNA matches it firmly. The size field is filled for only some rows; it gives once, few, many or a size class.

>.|TRBJ1-2|.|TRBV3-1/TRBV3-2
CASSQSGTNYGYTF
TGTGCCAGCAGCCAGTCCGGGACTAACTATGGCTACACCTTC
>.|TRBJ2-1|.|TRBV3-1/TRBV3-2
CASSQEAGATYNEQFF
TGTGCCAGCAGCCAAGAGGCGGGGGCAACTTACAATGAGCAGTTCTTC
>once|TRBJ1-2|TRBD1|TRBV7-9
CASSLGTGGTGDYGYTF
TGTGCCAGCAGCCTGGGGACAGGGGGTACGGGGGACTATGGCTACACCTTC
>.|TRBJ1-5|TRBD1|TRBV19
CASGYRGSRGNQPQHF
TGTGCCAGTGGCTACAGGGGGAGTAGAGGCAATCAGCCCCAGCATTTT
>.|TRBJ2-7|TRBD1|TRBV6-1
CASSEPGQPYEQYF
TGTGCCAGCAGTGAACCGGGACAGCCCTACGAGCAGTACTTC
>few|TRBJ2-2|.|TRBV4-1
CASSQVDLGLGTGELFF
TGCGCCAGCAGCCAAGTAGATCTGGGACTGGGCACCGGGGAGCTGTTTTTT
>.|TRBJ1-2|.|TRBV27
CASSLSSRVGLYGYTF
TGTGCCAGCAGTTTATCGTCTCGAGTGGGGCTCTATGGCTACACCTTC
>.|TRBJ2-7|TRBD2|TRBV10-3
CAISDSGGGLEQYF
TGTGCCATCAGTGATAGCGGGGGAGGCCTCGAGCAGTACTTC
>.|TRBJ1-2|TRBD1|TRBV2
CAKTGVEAGYGYTF
TGTGCCAAGACAGGGGTGGAAGCGGGCTATGGCTACACCTTC
>few|TRBJ2-2|TRBD2|TRBV7-2
CASSLATPGLAGGPGELFF
TGTGCCAGCAGCTTAGCCACTCCGGGACTAGCGGGGGGCCCCGGGGAGCTGTTTTTT
>.|TRBJ2-7|TRBD2|TRBV7-2
CASSSVSGGADEQYF
TGTGCCAGCAGCTCCGTTAGCGGGGGGGCGGACGAGCAGTACTTC
>.|TRBJ1-3|.|TRBV5-1
CASSFGGMAGNTIYF
TGCGCCAGCAGCTTCGGGGGGATGGCCGGAAACACCATATATTTT
>once|TRBJ1-1|TRBD1|TRBV18
CASSPNTGGADLIF
TGTGCCAGCTCGCCGAATACAGGGGGCGCGGACCTGATCTTT
>.|TRBJ1-2|.|TRBV27
CASSSLPRGNGYTF
TGTGCCAGCAGTTCACTACCTCGAGGGAATGGCTACACCTTC
>.|TRBJ2-3|TRBD2|TRBV13
CASSRTSKEINTDTQYF
TGTGCCAGCAGCCGGACTAGCAAAGAGATTAACACAGATACGCAGTATTTT
>.|TRBJ2-7|TRBD1|TRBV18
CASSPSLVIWESGWTGRYEQYF
TGTGCCAGCTCACCAAGTTTGGTAATCTGGGAAAGCGGATGGACAGGGAGGTACGAGCAGTACTTC
>.|TRBJ1-1|.|TRBV30
CAEEGREGTEAFF
TGTGCGGAGGAAGGGCGGGAGGGCACTGAAGCTTTCTTT
>.|TRBJ1-2|.|TRBV7-2
CASSFGRVEGYTF
TGTGCCAGCAGCTTCGGCAGGGTGGAAGGCTACACCTTC
>.|TRBJ1-6|.|TRBV6-5
CASSSSGDSPLHF
TGTGCCAGCAGTTCTTCCGGGGATTCACCCCTCCACTTT
>.|TRBJ1-3|.|TRBV30
CAWQTGNTIYF
TGTGCCTGGCAAACTGGAAACACCATATATTTT
>.|TRBJ2-1|TRBD2|TRBV7-2
CASSVSGGAYNEQFF
TGTGCCAGCAGCGTTAGCGGGGGGGCCTACAATGAGCAGTTCTTC
>.|TRBJ1-2|.|TRBV3-1/TRBV3-2
CASSPDSYYGYTF
TGTGCCAGCAGCCCCGACAGTTACTATGGCTACACCTTC
>.|TRBJ1-2|.|TRBV3-1/TRBV3-2
CASSQEETVGGYTF
TGTGCCAGCAGCCAAGAGGAGACAGTCGGCGGCTACACCTTC
>.|TRBJ1-1|TRBD1|TRBV5-1
CASSPPTGRTPEAFF
TGCGCCAGCAGCCCCCCGACAGGGAGGACCCCTGAAGCTTTCTTT
>.|TRBJ1-1|.|TRBV29-1
CSVEGPGRVTEAFF
TGCAGCGTTGAGGGGCCAGGACGGGTCACTGAAGCTTTCTTT
>.|TRBJ1-1|.|TRBV12-3/TRBV12-4
CASRGHWDTEAFF
TGTGCCAGCAGGGGACACTGGGACACTGAAGCTTTCTTT
>.|TRBJ2-7|.|TRBV4-2
CASSQDPGDYEQYF
TGTGCCAGCAGCCAAGATCCCGGTGACTACGAGCAGTACTTC
>once|TRBJ2-7|.|TRBV7-8
CASSLFSQNPYEQYF
TGTGCCAGCAGCTTATTTTCGCAGAACCCCTACGAGCAGTACTTC
>.|TRBJ2-5|TRBD2|TRBV4-2
CASSRELSGAQYF
TGTGCCAGCAGCCGAGAACTAAGCGGGGCCCAGTACTTC